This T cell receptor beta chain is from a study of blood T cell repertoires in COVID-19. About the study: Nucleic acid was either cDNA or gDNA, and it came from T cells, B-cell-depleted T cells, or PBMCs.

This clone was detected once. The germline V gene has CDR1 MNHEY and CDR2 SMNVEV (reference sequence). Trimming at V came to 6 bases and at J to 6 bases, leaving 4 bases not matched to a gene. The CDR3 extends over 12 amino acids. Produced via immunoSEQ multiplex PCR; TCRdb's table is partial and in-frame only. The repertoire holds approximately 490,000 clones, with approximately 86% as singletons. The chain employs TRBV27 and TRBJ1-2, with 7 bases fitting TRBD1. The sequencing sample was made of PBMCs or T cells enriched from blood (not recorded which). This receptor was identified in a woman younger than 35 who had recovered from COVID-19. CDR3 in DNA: TGTGCCAGCAGCCTCAGGGGGAATGGCTACACCTTC. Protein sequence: CASSLRGNGYTF.